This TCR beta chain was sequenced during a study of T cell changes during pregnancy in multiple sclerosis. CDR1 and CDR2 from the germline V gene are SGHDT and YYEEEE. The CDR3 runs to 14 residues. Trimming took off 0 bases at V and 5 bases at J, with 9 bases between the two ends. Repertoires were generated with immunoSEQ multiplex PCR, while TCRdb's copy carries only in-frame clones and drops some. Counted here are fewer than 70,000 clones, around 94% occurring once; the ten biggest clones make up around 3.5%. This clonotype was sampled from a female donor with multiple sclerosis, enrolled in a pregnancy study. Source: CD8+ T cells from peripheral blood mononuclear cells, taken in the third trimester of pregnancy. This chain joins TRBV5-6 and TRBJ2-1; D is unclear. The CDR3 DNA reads TGTGCCAGCAGCTTGGAGGCGGAAGACAATGAGCAGTTCTTC. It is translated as CASSLEAEDNEQFF. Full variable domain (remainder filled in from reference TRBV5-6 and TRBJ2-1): DAGVTQSPTHLIKTRGQQVTLRCSPKSGHDTVSWYQQALGQGPQFIFQYYEEEERQRGNFPDRFSGHQFPNYSSELNVNALLLGDSALYLCASSLEAEDNEQFFGPGTRLTVL.